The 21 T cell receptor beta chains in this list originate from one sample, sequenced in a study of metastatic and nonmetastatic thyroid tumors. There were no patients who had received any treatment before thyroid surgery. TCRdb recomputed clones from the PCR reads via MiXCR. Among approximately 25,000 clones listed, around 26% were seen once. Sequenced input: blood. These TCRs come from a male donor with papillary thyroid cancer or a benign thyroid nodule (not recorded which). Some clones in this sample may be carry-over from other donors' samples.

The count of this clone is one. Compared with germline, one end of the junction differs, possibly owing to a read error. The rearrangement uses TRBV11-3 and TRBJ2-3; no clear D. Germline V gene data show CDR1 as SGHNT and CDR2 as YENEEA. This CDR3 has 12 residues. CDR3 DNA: TGTTCCAGCAGCCCCCGCACAGATACGCAGTATTTT. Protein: CSSSPRTDTQYF.

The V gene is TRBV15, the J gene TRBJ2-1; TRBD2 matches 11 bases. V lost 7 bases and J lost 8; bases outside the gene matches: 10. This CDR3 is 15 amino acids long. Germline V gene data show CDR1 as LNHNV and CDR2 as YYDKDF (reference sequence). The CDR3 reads CATIIVLAGVDEQFF. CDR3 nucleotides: TGTGCCACCATCATAGTACTAGCGGGAGTCGATGAGCAGTTCTTC. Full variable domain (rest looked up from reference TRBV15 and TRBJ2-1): DAMVIQNPRYQVTQFGKPVTLSCSQTLNHNVMYWYQQKSSQAPKLLFHYYDKDFNNEADTPDNFQSRRPNTSFCFLDIRSPGLGDTAMYLCATIIVLAGVDEQFFGPGTRLTVL.

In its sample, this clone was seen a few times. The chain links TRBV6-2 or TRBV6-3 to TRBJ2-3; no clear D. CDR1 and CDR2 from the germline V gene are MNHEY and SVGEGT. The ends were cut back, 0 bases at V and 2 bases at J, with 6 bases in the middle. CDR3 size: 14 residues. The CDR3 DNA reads TGTGCCAGCAGTTACTCTCTTTCCACAGATACGCAGTATTTT. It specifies CASSYSLSTDTQYF.

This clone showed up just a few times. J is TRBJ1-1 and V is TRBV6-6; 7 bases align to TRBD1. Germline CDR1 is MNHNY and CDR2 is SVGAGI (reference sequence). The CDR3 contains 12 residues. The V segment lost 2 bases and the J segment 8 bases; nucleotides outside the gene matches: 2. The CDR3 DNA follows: TGTGCCAGCAGTTACCTGACAGGGGAAGCTTTCTTT. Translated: CASSYLTGEAFF.

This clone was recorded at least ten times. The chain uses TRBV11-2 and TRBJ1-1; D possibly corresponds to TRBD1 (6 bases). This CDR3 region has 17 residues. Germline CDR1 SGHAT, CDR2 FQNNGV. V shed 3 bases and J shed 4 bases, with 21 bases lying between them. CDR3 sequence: CASSLTLLLQGRTEAFF. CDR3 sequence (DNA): TGTGCCAGCAGCTTGACCCTTCTCTTACAGGGACGCACTGAAGCTTTCTTT. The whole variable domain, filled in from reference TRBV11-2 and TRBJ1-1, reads EAGVAQSPRYKIIEKRQSVAFWCNPISGHATLYWYQQILGQGPKLLIQFQNNGVVDDSQLPKDRFSAERLKGVDSTLKIQPAKLEDSAVYLCASSLTLLLQGRTEAFFGQGTRLTVV.

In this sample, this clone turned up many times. CDR3 protein: CASSLMGVSYNEQFF. CDR3 DNA sequence: TGTGCCAGCAGCTTGATGGGGGTCTCCTACAATGAGCAGTTCTTC. This chain joins TRBV7-9 and TRBJ2-1; D may match TRBD1 or TRBD2 (5 bases each). This CDR3 spans 15 amino acids. V shed 3 bases and J shed 0 bases, with 9 bases lying between them. Germline V gives CDR1 SEHNR, CDR2 FQNEAQ (reference sequence).

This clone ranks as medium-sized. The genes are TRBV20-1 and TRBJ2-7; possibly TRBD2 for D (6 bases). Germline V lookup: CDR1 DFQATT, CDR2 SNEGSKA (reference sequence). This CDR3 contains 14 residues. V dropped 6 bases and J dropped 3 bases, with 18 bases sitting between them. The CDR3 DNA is TGCAGTGCGCGAGAGGGGAGGCAGTACTACGAGCAGTACTTC. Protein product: CSAREGRQYYEQYF.

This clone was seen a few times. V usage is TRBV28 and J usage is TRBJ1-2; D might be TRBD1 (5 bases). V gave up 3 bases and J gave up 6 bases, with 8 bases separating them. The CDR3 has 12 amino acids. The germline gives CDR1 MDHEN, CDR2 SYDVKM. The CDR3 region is CASSFGGDGYTF. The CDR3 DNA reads TGTGCCAGCAGTTTCGGGGGTGATGGCTACACCTTC.

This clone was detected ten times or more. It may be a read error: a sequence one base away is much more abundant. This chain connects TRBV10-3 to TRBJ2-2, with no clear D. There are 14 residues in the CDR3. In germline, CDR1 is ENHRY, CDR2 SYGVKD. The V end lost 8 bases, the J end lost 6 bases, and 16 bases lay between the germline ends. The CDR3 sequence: CAIRSQTGAGELFF. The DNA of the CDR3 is TGTGCCATCCGGTCACAGACGGGCGCCGGGGAGCTGTTTTTT.

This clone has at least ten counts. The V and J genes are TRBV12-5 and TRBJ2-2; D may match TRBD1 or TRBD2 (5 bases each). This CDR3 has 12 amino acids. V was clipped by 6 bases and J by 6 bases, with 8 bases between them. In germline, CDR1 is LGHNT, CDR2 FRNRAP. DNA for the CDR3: TGTGCTAGTGGGCAGGGAGCCGGGGAGCTGTTTTTT. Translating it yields CASGQGAGELFF.

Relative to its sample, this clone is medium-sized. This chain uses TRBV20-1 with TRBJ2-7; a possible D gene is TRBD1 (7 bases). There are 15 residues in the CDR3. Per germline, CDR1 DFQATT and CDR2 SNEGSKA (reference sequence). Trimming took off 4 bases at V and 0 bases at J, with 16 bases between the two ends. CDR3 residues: CSAIRGRTGSYEQYF. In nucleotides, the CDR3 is TGCAGTGCTATCAGGGGGAGGACAGGCTCCTACGAGCAGTACTTC.

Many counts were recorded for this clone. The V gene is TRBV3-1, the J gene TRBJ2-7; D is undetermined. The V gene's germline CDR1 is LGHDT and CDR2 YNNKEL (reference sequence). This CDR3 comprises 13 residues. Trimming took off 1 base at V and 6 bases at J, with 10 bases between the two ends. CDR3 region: CASSQVEDLEQYF. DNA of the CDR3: TGTGCCAGCAGCCAAGTCGAGGATCTCGAGCAGTACTTC.

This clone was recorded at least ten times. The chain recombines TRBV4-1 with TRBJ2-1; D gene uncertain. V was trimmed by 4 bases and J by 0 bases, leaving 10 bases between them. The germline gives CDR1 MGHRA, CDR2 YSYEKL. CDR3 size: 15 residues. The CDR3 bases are TGCGCCAGCAGCCTGCAGGAAAGCTCCTACAATGAGCAGTTCTTC. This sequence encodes CASSLQESSYNEQFF.

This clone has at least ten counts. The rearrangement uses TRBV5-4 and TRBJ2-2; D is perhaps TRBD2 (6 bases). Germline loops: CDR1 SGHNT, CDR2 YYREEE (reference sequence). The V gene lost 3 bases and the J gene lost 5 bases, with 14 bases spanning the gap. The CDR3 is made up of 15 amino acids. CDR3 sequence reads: CASSYAGRMTGELFF. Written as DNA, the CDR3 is TGTGCCAGCAGCTACGCGGGGAGAATGACCGGGGAGCTGTTTTTT.

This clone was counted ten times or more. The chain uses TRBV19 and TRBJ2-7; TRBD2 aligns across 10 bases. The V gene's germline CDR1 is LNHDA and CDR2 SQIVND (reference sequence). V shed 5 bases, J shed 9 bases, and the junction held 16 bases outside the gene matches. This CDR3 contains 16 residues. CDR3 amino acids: CASSSFSSGSPRGQYF. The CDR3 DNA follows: TGTGCCAGTAGTTCCTTTTCTAGCGGGAGCCCACGCGGGCAGTACTTC. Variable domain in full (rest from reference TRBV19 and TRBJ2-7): DGGITQSPKYLFRKEGQNVTLSCEQNLNHDAMYWYRQDPGQGLRLIYYSQIVNDFQKGDIAEGYSVSREKKESFPLTVTSAQKNPTAFYLCASSSFSSGSPRGQYFGPGTRLTVT.

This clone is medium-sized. CDR3 in amino acids: CASSIQSGISSYEQYF. CDR3 nucleotides: TGTGCCAGTAGTATCCAAAGCGGGATAAGCTCCTACGAGCAGTACTTC. The chain joins TRBV19 to TRBJ2-7; 7 bases map to TRBD2. With 3 bases clipped from V and 0 bases from J, the junction kept 8 bases outside the gene matches. Germline CDR1 LNHDA, CDR2 SQIVND (reference sequence). There are 16 residues in the CDR3.

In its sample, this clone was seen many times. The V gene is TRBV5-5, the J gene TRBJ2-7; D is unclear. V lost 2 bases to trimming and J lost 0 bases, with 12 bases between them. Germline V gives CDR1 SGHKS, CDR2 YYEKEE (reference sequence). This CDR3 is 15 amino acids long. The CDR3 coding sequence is TGTGCCAGCAGCTTCCCTCCCAGTTCCTCCTACGAGCAGTACTTC. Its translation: CASSFPPSSSYEQYF.

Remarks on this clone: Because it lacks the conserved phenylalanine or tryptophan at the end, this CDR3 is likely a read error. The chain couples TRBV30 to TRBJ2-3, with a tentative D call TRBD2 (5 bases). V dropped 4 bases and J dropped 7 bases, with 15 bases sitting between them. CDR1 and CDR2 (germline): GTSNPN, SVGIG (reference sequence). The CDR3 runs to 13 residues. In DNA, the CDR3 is TGTGCCTGGACCATGGGAGTGGGTAATACGCAGTATCTT. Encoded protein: CAWTMGVGNTQYL.

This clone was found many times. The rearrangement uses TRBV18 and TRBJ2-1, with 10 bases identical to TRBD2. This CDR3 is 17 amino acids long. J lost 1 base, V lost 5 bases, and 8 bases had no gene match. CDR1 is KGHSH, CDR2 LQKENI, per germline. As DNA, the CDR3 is TGTGCCAGCTCATCCTCGAGCGGGAGGGCTTCCTACAATGAGCAGTTCTTC. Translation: CASSSSSGRASYNEQFF.

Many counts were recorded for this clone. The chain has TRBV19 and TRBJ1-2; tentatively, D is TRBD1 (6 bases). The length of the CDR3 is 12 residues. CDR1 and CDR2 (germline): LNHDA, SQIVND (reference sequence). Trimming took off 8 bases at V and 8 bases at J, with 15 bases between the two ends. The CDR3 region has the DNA TGTGCCAGTGGGGGGCCCTCTCGGGGCTACACCTTC. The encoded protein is CASGGPSRGYTF.

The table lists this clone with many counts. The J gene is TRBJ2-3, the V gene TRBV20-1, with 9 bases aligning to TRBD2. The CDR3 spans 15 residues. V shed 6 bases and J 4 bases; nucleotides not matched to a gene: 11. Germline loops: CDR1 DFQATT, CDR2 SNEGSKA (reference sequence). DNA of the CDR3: TGCAGTGCAGGGGGACCGGGACTAGCCCCAGATACGCAGTATTTT. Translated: CSAGGPGLAPDTQYF.